Presented here are 31 T cell receptor beta chains from one specimen sequenced in a study of T cell repertoires in cytomegalovirus infection. TCRdb reprocessed the reads with MiXCR, giving one entry per CDR3 protein. Among around 630,000 distinct CDR3 sequences listed, approximately 24% were seen once. The specimen sequenced was CD8+ T cells from PBMCs. These receptor sequences come from a human donor in good health (CMV status not recorded). Some clones in this sample may be carry-over from other donors' samples.

This clonotype was seen a handful of times. The rearrangement joins TRBV10-3 to TRBJ2-1; 16 bases align to TRBD2. Trimming at V came to 2 bases and at J to 12 bases, leaving 19 bases not matched to a gene. Germline V gene lookup returns CDR1 ENHRY and CDR2 SYGVKD. The CDR3 spans 20 residues. The CDR3 protein is CAISETVDGGTSGGAVRQFF. CDR3 bases: TGTGCCATCAGTGAGACCGTGGACGGAGGGACTAGCGGGGGGGCCGTCCGGCAGTTCTTC.

This clonotype was seen a few times. This sequence joins TRBV7-9 and TRBJ2-7; D is unclear. V lost 5 bases, J lost 3 bases, and 23 bases lay in between. This CDR3 contains 17 residues. CDR1 is SEHNR and CDR2 is FQNEAQ in the germline V gene (reference sequence). In DNA, the CDR3 is TGTGCCAGCAGCCACCTTTCCACAGACTTTTTCTTCTACGAGCAGTACTTC. It encodes CASSHLSTDFFFYEQYF. The variable domain in full, completed from reference TRBV7-9 and TRBJ2-7, reads DTGVSQNPRHKITKRGQNVTFRCDPISEHNRLYWYRQTLGQGPEFLTYFQNEAQLEKSRLLSDRFSAERPKGSFSTLEIQRTEQGDSAMYLCASSHLSTDFFFYEQYFGPGTRLTVT.

This clonotype has ten or more counts. The CDR3 region is CASSLPPWETQYF. CDR3 bases: TGTGCCAGCAGCTTACCACCTTGGGAGACCCAGTACTTC. The V call is TRBV7-2, the J call TRBJ2-5; D is undetermined. CDR1 SGHTA and CDR2 FQGNSA come from the germline V gene. V lost 2 bases to trimming and J lost 5 bases, with 9 bases between them. This CDR3 has 13 residues.

V usage is TRBV29-1 and J usage is TRBJ1-2; D possibly corresponds to TRBD1 (6 bases). Germline V gives CDR1 SQVTM, CDR2 ANQGSEA. The CDR3 has 11 residues. V was cut by 6 bases and J by 4 bases, with 9 bases left in between. Written as DNA, the CDR3 is TGCAGCGTGTGGACAGCCTATGGCTACACCTTC. This translates into CSVWTAYGYTF.

This clonotype has more than one count but fewer than ten. CDR3 region: CSAKYRGQNEAFF. DNA for the CDR3: TGCAGTGCTAAATACAGGGGGCAGAATGAAGCTTTCTTT. This chain uses TRBV20-1 with TRBJ1-1, with 9 bases identical to TRBD1. The ends lost 4 bases at V and 7 bases at J; junction bases unmatched: 7. CDR1 and CDR2 from the germline V gene are DFQATT and SNEGSKA (reference sequence). The CDR3 extends over 13 amino acids.

This clonotype was found once. The chain is built from TRBV10-3 and TRBJ1-4; no definite D call. The V end lost 2 bases, the J end lost 8 bases, and 12 bases lay between the germline ends. The CDR3 contains 14 residues. Per germline, CDR1 ENHRY and CDR2 SYGVKD. The CDR3 nucleotides are TGTGCCATCAGTGAGGCAGGAACAATAGAAAAACTGTTTTTT. This sequence encodes CAISEAGTIEKLFF.

This chain uses TRBV4-2 with TRBJ2-5; 7 bases map to TRBD2. CDR3 length: 16 amino acids. Unmatched junction bases numbered 15, after V lost 4 bases and J lost 7 bases. From germline, CDR1 is LGHNA and CDR2 YNFKEQ. CDR3 nucleotide sequence: TGTGCCAGCAGCCGAGAGGAGACTAGCTCCTTAGGGACCCAGTACTTC. It codes for CASSREETSSLGTQYF.

This clonotype was observed many times. The chain employs TRBV7-2 and TRBJ1-5; D is unresolved. The V gene lost 5 bases and the J gene lost 3 bases, with 14 bases spanning the gap. CDR1 is SGHTA, CDR2 FQGNSA, per germline. This CDR3 spans 15 amino acids. Here the CDR3 reads CASSPLKGPNQPQHF. The CDR3, as DNA: TGTGCCAGCAGCCCTCTAAAGGGCCCCAATCAGCCCCAGCATTTT.

The table lists this clonotype with many counts. The V gene is TRBV7-2, the J gene TRBJ1-2; 7 nucleotides agree with TRBD1. The trim removed 5 bases at V and 4 bases at J, leaving 10 bases unmatched. Germline V gene data show CDR1 as SGHTA and CDR2 as FQGNSA. The CDR3 length is 15 residues. The CDR3 DNA reads as TGTGCCAGCAGCGAGACCTTGGGACAGAGCTATGGCTACACCTTC. It encodes CASSETLGQSYGYTF.

There are a few counts of this clonotype. The chain uses TRBV14 and TRBJ1-1; possibly TRBD1 for D (5 bases). Germline-derived CDR1 and CDR2 are SGHDN and FVKESK. The germline V and J ends were trimmed by 2 bases and 4 bases, with 14 bases remaining between them. The CDR3 extends over 15 amino acids. The DNA for the CDR3 is TGTGCCAGCAGCCAATCCTGGACCGGGGGCACTGAAGCTTTCTTT. Protein product: CASSQSWTGGTEAFF.

Points on this clonotype: It may be a read error: a sequence one base away is much more abundant. The J gene is TRBJ1-2, the V gene TRBV28, with D possibly TRBD1 on 5 matching bases. Germline CDR1 reads MDHEN; CDR2 reads SYDVKM. CDR3 size: 11 residues. CDR3 sequence (DNA): TGTGCCAGCCACGACAGCTATGTCTACACCTTC. Translation gives CASHDSYVYTF.

In regard to this clonotype: Mismatch with germline at one junction end may stem from a read error. V is TRBV6-2 or TRBV6-3 and J is TRBJ1-5; 10 nucleotides agree with TRBD1. The CDR3 spans 14 residues. Germline-derived CDR1 and CDR2 are MNHEY and SVGEGT. As DNA, the CDR3 is TGTGCCAGCAGCCCGACAGGGGGCAAACAGCCCCAGCATTTT. As protein: CASSPTGGKQPQHF.

This clonotype showed up many times. The chain has TRBV7-6 and TRBJ2-5, with 10 positions matching TRBD2. Germline loops: CDR1 SGHVS, CDR2 FNYEAQ. CDR3 length: 16 amino acids. V lost 2 bases and J lost 5; bases outside the gene matches: 8. In DNA, the CDR3 is TGTGCCAGCAGCTTACGCAGCGGGGGGGCAATGGAGACCCAGTACTTC. Protein product: CASSLRSGGAMETQYF.

Only a few counts were recorded for this clonotype. This chain connects TRBV13 to TRBJ2-1; D uncertain. The CDR3 has 16 residues. Germline V gene data show CDR1 as PRHDT and CDR2 as FYEKMQ (reference sequence). V was cut by 4 bases and J by 10 bases, with 23 bases left in between. The CDR3 DNA is TGTGCCAGCAGCTCTCCCCCTAAGAACTATTGGCGGGAGCAGTTCTTC. As protein: CASSSPPKNYWREQFF.

This clonotype came up many times. The chain has TRBV7-8 and TRBJ2-2; tentative D call: TRBD1 (5 bases). V gave up 5 bases and J gave up 6 bases, with 10 bases separating them. The CDR3 length is 13 residues. Per germline, CDR1 SGHVS and CDR2 FQNEAQ. In nucleotides, the CDR3 is TGTGCCAGCAGCCTCAAGGGGTCCGGGGAGCTGTTTTTT. Protein sequence: CASSLKGSGELFF.

The chain has TRBV29-1 and TRBJ1-2; 7 nucleotides align to TRBD1. Germline CDR1 and CDR2: SQVTM and ANQGSEA. J gave up 8 bases and V 6 bases, and 12 bases lay outside the gene matches. This CDR3 comprises 13 residues. CDR3 region: CSVPPTGVWGYTF. The CDR3 DNA reads TGCAGCGTCCCACCCACAGGGGTTTGGGGCTACACCTTC.

This clonotype was found once. A clone one base away is much larger, so this may be a read error. This chain links TRBV6-5 with TRBJ1-5; 8 bases map to TRBD1. With V trimmed by 5 bases and J by 9 bases, 9 bases remained unmatched. This CDR3 contains 14 residues. CDR1 MNHEY and CDR2 SVGAGI come from the germline V gene. The CDR3 DNA reads as TGTGCCAGCAGTCCCGGACAGGGTTTTCCGCCCCAGCATTTT. This encodes CASSPGQGFPPQHF.

A word on this clonotype: This sequence may be a read error, since a much larger clone differs from it by one base. The rearrangement links TRBV7-6 to TRBJ1-1; D is ambiguous. This CDR3 has 16 amino acids. The germline CDR1 and CDR2 sequences are SGHVS and FNYEAQ. For the CDR3, the DNA is TGTGCCAGCAGCTTAGAGTATGGTTATAAGAACACTGAAACTTTCTTT. Protein sequence: CASSLEYGYKNTETFF.

The chain has TRBV20-1 and TRBJ2-7; a possible D gene is TRBD1 (5 bases). Germline V lookup: CDR1 DFQATT, CDR2 SNEGSKA (reference sequence). CDR3 size: 15 residues. V was cut by 0 bases and J by 4 bases, with 16 bases left in between. For the CDR3, the DNA is TGCAGTGCTAGAGATCGGTCACAGGAATCTTACGAGCAGTACTTC. Amino acids: CSARDRSQESYEQYF.

This chain links TRBV7-9 with TRBJ1-1; D gene ambiguous. This CDR3 contains 12 residues. Germline V gives CDR1 SEHNR, CDR2 FQNEAQ (reference sequence). The V end was cut by 5 bases, the J end by 5 bases, with 9 bases between. The DNA of the CDR3 is TGTGCCAGCAGCCCCGACACGACTGAAGCTTTCTTT. It codes for CASSPDTTEAFF.

Points on this clonotype: A junction boundary mismatches the germline segment, possibly from a read error. This chain connects TRBV7-4 to TRBJ2-1, with 11 bases identical to TRBD1. The CDR3 runs 11 residues. CDR1 is SGHVT, CDR2 SQSDAQ, per germline. The CDR3 DNA reads TGTGCCAGCAGCCAGGGGACAGGGGGGCTCTTC. Its protein is CASSQGTGGLF. Filled out from reference TRBV7-4 and TRBJ2-1, the complete variable domain reads GAGVSQSPRYKVAKRGRDVALRCDSISGHVTLYWYRQTLGQGSEVLTYSQSDAQRDKSGRPSGRFSAERPERSVSTLKIQRTEQGDSAVYLCASSQGTGGLFGPGTRLTVL.

J is TRBJ1-2 and V is TRBV20-1; D might be TRBD1 (5 bases). The germline gives CDR1 DFQATT, CDR2 SNEGSKA (reference sequence). The V gene lost 3 bases and the J gene lost 7 bases, with 24 bases spanning the gap. CDR3 length equals 16 residues. The CDR3 nucleotides are TGCAGTGCTAGTGGGACTAGCGATGAGTTCTTTCGTGGCTACACCTTC. This translates into CSASGTSDEFFRGYTF.

This clonotype was seen at least ten times. This chain joins TRBV10-3 and TRBJ1-2; a possible D gene is TRBD1 (6 bases). V was shortened by 2 bases and J by 0 bases, with 10 bases between the two germline ends. This CDR3 has 15 residues. CDR1 is ENHRY and CDR2 is SYGVKD in the germline V gene. CDR3 nucleotide sequence: TGTGCCATCAGTGAGACGGCAGGGGCTAACTATGGCTACACCTTC. It translates to CAISETAGANYGYTF.

This clonotype was seen a few times. This chain's CDR3 is CASSPGLGPSSGANVLTF. DNA of the CDR3: TGTGCCAGCAGCCCAGGTTTAGGACCCAGCTCTGGGGCCAACGTCCTGACTTTC. The chain has TRBV7-9 and TRBJ2-6, with D unresolved. The length of the CDR3 is 18 residues. V was shortened by 5 bases and J by 0 bases, with 17 bases between the two germline ends. The germline CDR1 and CDR2 sequences are SEHNR and FQNEAQ (reference sequence).

This clonotype was counted ten times or more. V and J are TRBV6-2 or TRBV6-3 and TRBJ2-7; TRBD1 agrees at 8 bases. The germline CDR1 and CDR2 sequences are MNHEY and SVGEGT. The V and J ends lost 2 bases and 3 bases, in that order; junction bases with no gene match: 12. This CDR3 comprises 17 residues. CDR3 in DNA: TGTGCCAGCAGTTACAACCCAGGGGGCCGCGGCATCTACGAGCAGTACGTC. Protein product: CASSYNPGGRGIYEQYV.

Only a few counts were recorded for this clonotype. The chain combines TRBV6-2 or TRBV6-3 with TRBJ2-1; D might be TRBD2 (5 bases). The CDR3 has 11 residues. Trimming took 6 bases from V and 12 from J, leaving 12 bases between them. The germline V gene has CDR1 MNHEY and CDR2 SVGEGT. Written as DNA, the CDR3 is TGTGCCAGCAGATCTAGCTTTATGCAGTTCTTC. It codes for CASRSSFMQFF.

Points on this clonotype: The junction does not match germline at one end; this may be a read error. The chain uses TRBV7-4 and TRBJ1-2, with TRBD1 matching over 7 bases. Germline V CDR1 and CDR2: SGHVT, SQSDAQ. The CDR3 extends over 13 amino acids. CDR3 sequence: CASRPGTDYGYNF. The DNA of the CDR3 is TGTGCCAGCAGACCCGGGACAGACTATGGCTACAACTTC.

The chain carries TRBV7-3 and TRBJ2-1; D not resolved. V was shortened by 5 bases and J by 13 bases, with 15 bases between the two germline ends. Germline CDR1 and CDR2: SGHTA and FQGTGA. The CDR3 length is 12 residues. Here the CDR3 DNA reads TGTGCCAGCAGCCCCGACACCGGTCCCCAGTTCTTC. It yields the protein CASSPDTGPQFF.

This clonotype was counted only a few times. The chain employs TRBV29-1 and TRBJ2-7, with 8 nucleotides matching TRBD1. Germline CDR1 SQVTM, CDR2 ANQGSEA. Losses at the gene ends were 6 bases for V and 4 bases for J; bases not matched to a gene: 8. The CDR3 extends over 13 amino acids. The CDR3 loop reads CSVAWTGRYEQYF. CDR3 sequence (DNA): TGCAGCGTGGCATGGACAGGGAGATACGAGCAGTACTTC.

The J gene is TRBJ2-5, the V gene TRBV9, with D possibly being TRBD2 (5 bases). The CDR3 totals 15 residues. Germline CDR1 SGDLS, CDR2 YYNGEE. V was trimmed by 3 bases and J by 0 bases, leaving 12 bases between them. CDR3 protein: CASSDGSGNQETQYF. The CDR3 DNA reads TGTGCCAGCAGCGATGGGTCCGGGAACCAAGAGACCCAGTACTTC.

Note on this clonotype: This may stem from a read error, because a much larger clone lies one nucleotide away. V usage is TRBV7-2 and J usage is TRBJ2-7; a possible D gene is TRBD2 (6 bases). In germline, CDR1 is SGHTA, CDR2 FQGNSA. This CDR3 is built from 14 residues. The ends were cut back, 5 bases at V and 7 bases at J, with 18 bases in the middle. Here the CDR3 DNA reads TGTGCCAGCAGCCACGGGACTTACCTTTTGGAGCAGTACTTC. Translated, it gives CASSHGTYLLEQYF.